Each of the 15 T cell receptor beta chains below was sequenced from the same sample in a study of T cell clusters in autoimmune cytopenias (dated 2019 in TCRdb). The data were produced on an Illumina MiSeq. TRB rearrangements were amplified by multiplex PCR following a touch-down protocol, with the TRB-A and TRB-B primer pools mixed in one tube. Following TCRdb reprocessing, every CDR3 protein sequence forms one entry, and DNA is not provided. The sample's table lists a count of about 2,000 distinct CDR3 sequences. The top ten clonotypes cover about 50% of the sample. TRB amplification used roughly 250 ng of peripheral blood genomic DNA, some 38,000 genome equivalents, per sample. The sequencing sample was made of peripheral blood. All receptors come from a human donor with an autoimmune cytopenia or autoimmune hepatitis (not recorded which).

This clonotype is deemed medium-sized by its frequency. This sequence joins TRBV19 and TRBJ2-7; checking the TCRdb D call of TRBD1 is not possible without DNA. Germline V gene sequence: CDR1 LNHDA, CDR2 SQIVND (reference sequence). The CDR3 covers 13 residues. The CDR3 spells CASSRTPRGGEYF.

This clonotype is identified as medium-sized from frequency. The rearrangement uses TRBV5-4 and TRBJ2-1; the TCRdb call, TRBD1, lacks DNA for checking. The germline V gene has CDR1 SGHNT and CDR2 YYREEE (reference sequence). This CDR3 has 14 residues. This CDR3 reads CASSPGFPYNEQFF.

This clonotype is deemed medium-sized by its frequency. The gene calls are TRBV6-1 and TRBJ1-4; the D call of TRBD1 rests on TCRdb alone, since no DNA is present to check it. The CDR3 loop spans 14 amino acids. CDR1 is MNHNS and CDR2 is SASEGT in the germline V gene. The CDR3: CASSQTGRDEKLFF.

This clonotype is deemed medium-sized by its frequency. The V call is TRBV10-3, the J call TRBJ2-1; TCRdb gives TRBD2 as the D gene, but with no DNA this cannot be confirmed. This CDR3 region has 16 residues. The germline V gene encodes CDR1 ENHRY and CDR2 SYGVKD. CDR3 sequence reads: CATGGASGISYNEQFF.

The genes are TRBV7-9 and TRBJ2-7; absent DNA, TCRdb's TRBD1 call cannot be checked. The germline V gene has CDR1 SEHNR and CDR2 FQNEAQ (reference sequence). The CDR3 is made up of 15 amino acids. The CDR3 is CASSLQPPGPYEQYF.

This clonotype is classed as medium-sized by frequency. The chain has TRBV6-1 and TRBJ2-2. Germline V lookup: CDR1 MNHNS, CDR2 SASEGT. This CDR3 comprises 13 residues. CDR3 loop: CASYYRDTGELFF.

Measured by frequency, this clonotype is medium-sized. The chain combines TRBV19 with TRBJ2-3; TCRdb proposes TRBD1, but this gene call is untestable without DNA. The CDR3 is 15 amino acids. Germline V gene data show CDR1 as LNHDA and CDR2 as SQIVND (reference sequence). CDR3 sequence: CASSIGTGLTDTQYF.

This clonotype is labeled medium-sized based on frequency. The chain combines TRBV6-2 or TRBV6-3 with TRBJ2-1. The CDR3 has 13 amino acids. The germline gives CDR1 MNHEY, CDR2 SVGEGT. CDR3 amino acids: CASTDGAWNEQFF.

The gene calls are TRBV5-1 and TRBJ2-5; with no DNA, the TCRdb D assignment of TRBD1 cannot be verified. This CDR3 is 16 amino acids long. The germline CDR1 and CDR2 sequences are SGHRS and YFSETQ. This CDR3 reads CASSGGTGGYQETQYF.

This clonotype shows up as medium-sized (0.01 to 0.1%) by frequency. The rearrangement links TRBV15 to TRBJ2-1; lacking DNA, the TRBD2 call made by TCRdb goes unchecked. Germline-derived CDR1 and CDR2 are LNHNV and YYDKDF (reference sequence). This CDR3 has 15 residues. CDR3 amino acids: CATSRVAGAYNEQFF.

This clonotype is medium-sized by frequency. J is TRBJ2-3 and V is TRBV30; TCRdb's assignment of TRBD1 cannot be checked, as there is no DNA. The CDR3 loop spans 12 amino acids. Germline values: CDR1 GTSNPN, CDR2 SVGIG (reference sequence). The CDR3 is CAWSPGADTQYF. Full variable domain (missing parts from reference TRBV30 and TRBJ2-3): SQTIHQWPATLVQPVGSPLSLECTVEGTSNPNLYWYRQAAGRGLQLLFYSVGIGQISSEVPQNLSASRPQDRQFILSSKKLLLSDSGFYLCAWSPGADTQYFGPGTRLTVL.

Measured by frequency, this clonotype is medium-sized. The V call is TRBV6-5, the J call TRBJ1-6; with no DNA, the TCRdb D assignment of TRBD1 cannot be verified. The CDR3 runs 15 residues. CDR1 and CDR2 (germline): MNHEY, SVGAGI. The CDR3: CASRDRGPYNSPLHF.

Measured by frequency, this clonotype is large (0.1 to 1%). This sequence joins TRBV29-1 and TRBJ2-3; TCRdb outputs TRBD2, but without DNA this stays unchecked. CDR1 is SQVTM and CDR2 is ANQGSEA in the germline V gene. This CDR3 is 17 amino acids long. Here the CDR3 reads CSVRGRASGGITDTQYF.

The CDR3 sequence: CASSQDRGAASDTQYF. This rearrangement joins TRBV4-2 to TRBJ2-3. Germline V gene data show CDR1 as LGHNA and CDR2 as YNFKEQ. The CDR3 has 16 amino acids.

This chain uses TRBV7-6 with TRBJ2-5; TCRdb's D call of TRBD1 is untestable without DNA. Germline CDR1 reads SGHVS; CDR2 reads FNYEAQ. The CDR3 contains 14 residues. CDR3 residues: CASSLRGVQETQYF.